This section outlines one T cell receptor (beta chain) sequence together with its context. What it binds is not known. Using genomic DNA as the template, TCR beta VDJ and CDR3 profiling was carried out. TCRdb redid the calling of the reads with MiXCR, one entry per CDR3 protein. The sample contains 160,000 or so distinct CDR3 sequences, 71% of which appear only once. Patients picked for sequencing had shown CD8+CD57+ cell expansion detected by flow cytometry. Patients were untreated when blood was sampled. This specimen belongs to a study of CD8+CD57+ T cells in acquired aplastic anemia. Study-level points and caveats: Patients and controls were found to share about 31 CD8+ CDR3 sequences. Patients versus controls showed no significant CD8+ Simpson's diversity difference.

V shed 6 bases and J 5 bases; nucleotides not matched to a gene: 6. This CDR3 is 13 amino acids long. CDR1 and CDR2 from the germline V gene are SNHLY and FYNNEI. V is TRBV2 and J is TRBJ2-5; TRBD2 aligns across 7 bases. Sequencing was done on a sample of sorted CD4+, CD8+, or CD8+CD57+ T cells (not recorded which) from PBMCs. The receptor comes from a human donor with aplastic anemia. For the CDR3, the DNA is TGTGCCAGCAGCGTGACTAGCATGGAGACCCAGTACTTC. Translated, it gives CASSVTSMETQYF.